This is a list of T cell receptor beta chains from one sample in a study of beta chain features in type 1 diabetes. Assay: immunoSEQ multiplex PCR; the TCRdb copy retains only in-frame clones and omits some. Of some 410,000 clones listed, around 10% are singletons. The sequenced sample was naive CD4+ T cells from blood. These receptors were taken from a woman aged 18-29 years in good health. The CDR3 runs from the conserved cysteine through the conserved F or W. Fields, in order: clone size, V gene, D gene, J gene, CDR3 protein, CDR3 DNA. A D gene is named only where the DNA matches it firmly. Size is omitted from some rows. Given values are once, few, many or a class for expanded clones.

.	TRBV7-8	TRBD2	TRBJ2-2	CASSDPRLARGTGELFF	TGTGCCAGCAGCGACCCTAGACTAGCGCGGGGCACCGGGGAGCTGTTTTTT
few	TRBV4-1	.	TRBJ1-2	CASSQQWGTPNYGYTF	TGCGCCAGCAGCCAACAATGGGGCACTCCGAACTATGGCTACACCTTC
.	TRBV5-4	.	TRBJ2-1	CASSSPSGTPSSYNEQFF	TGTGCCAGCAGCTCACCTTCCGGGACGCCGAGCTCCTACAATGAGCAGTTCTTC
.	TRBV29-1	.	TRBJ1-1	CSVAGATEAFF	TGCAGCGTCGCAGGGGCCACTGAAGCTTTCTTT
.	TRBV20-1	.	TRBJ2-3	CSASRGDTQYF	TGCAGTGCTAGCAGGGGAGATACGCAGTATTTT
.	TRBV27	TRBD1	TRBJ1-4	CASSLRGRGAGGREKLFF	TGTGCCAGCAGTTTAAGGGGGCGTGGGGCAGGGGGCCGTGAAAAACTGTTTTTT
.	TRBV6-6	.	TRBJ2-7	CASSRHQSSYEQYF	TGTGCCAGCTCAAGACATCAGAGCTCCTACGAGCAGTACTTC
.	TRBV5-1	.	TRBJ2-3	CASSVNLVGTDTQYF	TGCGCCAGCAGCGTGAACTTAGTTGGCACAGATACGCAGTATTTT
.	TRBV2	.	TRBJ2-2	CASGLSGELFF	TGTGCCAGCGGTCTTTCCGGGGAGCTGTTTTTT
few	TRBV7-9	.	TRBJ2-1	CASSSGTSLNEQFF	TGTGCCAGCAGCTCCGGGACCTCGCTTAATGAGCAGTTCTTC
few	TRBV4-1	.	TRBJ2-1	CASSQRGSGSSYNEQFF	TGCGCCAGCAGCCAGCGAGGGAGCGGAAGCTCCTACAATGAGCAGTTCTTC
.	TRBV28	TRBD1	TRBJ2-1	CAIRTGFYNEQFF	TGTGCCATCAGGACAGGATTTTACAATGAGCAGTTCTTC
.	TRBV28	TRBD2	TRBJ2-1	CASSLSGGFYNEQFF	TGTGCCAGCAGTTTATCGGGAGGCTTTTACAATGAGCAGTTCTTC
few	TRBV25-1	TRBD1	TRBJ1-6	CASSVGAYRGSNSPLHF	TGTGCCAGCAGTGTCGGGGCCTACAGGGGGTCTAATTCACCCCTCCACTTT
.	TRBV18	TRBD1	TRBJ2-7	CASSPTTGGLYEQYF	TGTGCCAGCTCACCCACGACAGGGGGCTTATACGAGCAGTACTTC
.	TRBV5-1	.	TRBJ2-1	CASSQTGTLQYNEQFF	TGCGCCAGCAGCCAAACCGGGACATTACAGTACAATGAGCAGTTCTTC
few	TRBV25-1	.	TRBJ1-2	CASSGKKRDGYTF	TGTGCCAGCAGTGGCAAAAAGAGGGATGGCTACACCTTC
.	TRBV7-9	.	TRBJ1-6	CASSLVVGRNSPLHF	TGTGCCAGCAGCTTAGTCGTAGGGCGGAATTCACCCCTCCACTTT
.	TRBV7-9	.	TRBJ1-6	CASSLQTDNSPLHF	TGTGCCAGCAGCTTACAAACTGATAATTCACCCCTCCACTTT
.	TRBV7-8	TRBD1	TRBJ1-1	CASSLRDRESTEAFF	TGTGCCAGCAGCCTGAGGGACAGGGAATCCACTGAAGCTTTCTTT
few	TRBV11-2	.	TRBJ2-7	CASSSHHEQYF	TGTGCCAGCAGCTCTCACCACGAGCAGTACTTC
.	TRBV11-3	.	TRBJ2-4	CASSLVVGQGYSKNIQYF	TGTGCCAGCAGCCTCGTTGTAGGGCAGGGATATTCCAAAAACATTCAGTACTTC
.	TRBV5-4	.	TRBJ1-5	CASSTGPVGNQPQHF	TGTGCCAGCAGCACGGGGCCAGTGGGCAATCAGCCCCAGCATTTT
.	TRBV28	.	TRBJ1-2	CASSSQKYYGYTF	TGTGCCAGCAGTTCACAGAAGTACTATGGCTACACCTTC
few	TRBV4-3	.	TRBJ2-7	CASSQEVPGAYEQYF	TGCGCCAGCAGCCAAGAGGTCCCAGGGGCCTACGAGCAGTACTTC
few	TRBV4-1	TRBD2	TRBJ2-1	CASSAMGRTRGLEQFF	TGCGCCAGCAGCGCAATGGGCCGGACTAGGGGCCTTGAGCAGTTCTTC